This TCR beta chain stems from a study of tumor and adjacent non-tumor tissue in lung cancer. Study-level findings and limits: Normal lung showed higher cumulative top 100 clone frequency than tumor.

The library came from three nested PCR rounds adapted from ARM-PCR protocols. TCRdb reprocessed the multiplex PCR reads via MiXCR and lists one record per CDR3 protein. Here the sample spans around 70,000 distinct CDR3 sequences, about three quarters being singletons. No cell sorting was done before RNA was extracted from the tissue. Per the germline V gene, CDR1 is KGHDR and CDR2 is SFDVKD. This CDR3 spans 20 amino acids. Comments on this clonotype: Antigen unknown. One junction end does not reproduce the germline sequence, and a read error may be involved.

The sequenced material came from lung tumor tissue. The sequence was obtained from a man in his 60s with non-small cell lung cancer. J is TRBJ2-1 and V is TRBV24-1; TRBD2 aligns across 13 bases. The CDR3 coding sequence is TGTGCCATCAGTCACCGCACTAGCGGGAGGGCCGGTATGGCCGCCAATGAGCAGTTCTTC. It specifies CAISHRTSGRAGMAANEQFF.